Sequencing of this T cell receptor (beta chain) was carried out in a study of CD8 T cells in ankylosing spondylitis. Each CDR3 protein is one row after TCRdb ran MiXCR on the 5' RACE reads. The data show around 140,000 distinct CDR3 sequences, 15% to 20% seen once. This clonotype was observed many times. What it recognizes is unknown. Study results and limitations: Among TCR beta sequences, a motif of eight or nine highly homologous variants appeared characteristic of ankylosing spondylitis blood.

This CDR3 has 16 residues. V dropped 6 bases and J dropped 3; count of bases not matched to a gene: 7. The chain employs TRBV12-3 or TRBV12-4 and TRBJ2-1; 11 bases map to TRBD2. The sequence derives from a male donor with ankylosing spondylitis. The sample comprised blood, either unsorted or a sorted T cell fraction (not recorded which). Here the CDR3 reads CASSRAGTSGYNEQFF. The CDR3 DNA follows: TGTGCCAGCAGCCGGGCCGGGACTAGCGGCTACAATGAGCAGTTCTTC.